This TCR beta chain was sequenced in a study of control samples from healthy donors and cancer patients. With respect to this clone: Other DNA sequences in this sample translate to the same CDR3.

The CDR3 runs to 14 residues. Germline V lookup: CDR1 MDHEN, CDR2 SYDVKM. V shed 6 bases and J shed 1 base, with 12 bases lying between them. The assay was immunoSEQ multiplex PCR, and TCRdb's table has in-frame clones only and misses some. Altogether over 150,000 clones are present, about 94% being singletons, with the ten largest covering approximately 6.1%. Input material: blood. This TCR came from a man aged 35-49 years in good health. This chain connects TRBV28 to TRBJ1-2; weak D call: TRBD1 (5 bases). DNA for the CDR3: TGTGCCAGCAGCCTGGTGAGGGGTAACTATGGCTACACCTTC. Its translation is CASSLVRGNYGYTF.